This T cell receptor beta chain was captured by sequencing in a study of CD4 T cells in relation to SARS-CoV-2 and coronaviruses. A word on this clone: The antigen is not known.

Data came from immunoSEQ multiplex PCR; TCRdb stores just in-frame clones and leaves some out. The sample includes about 38,000 clones, about three quarters of them seen just once. The CDR3 is made up of 18 amino acids. The V end was cut by 4 bases, the J end by 5 bases, with 24 bases between. The chain joins TRBV23-1 to TRBJ2-1; D is unclear. TRBV23-1 is identified as an open reading frame with a role that is uncertain. The sequenced material came from memory CD4+ T cells from PBMCs, cultured in vitro. The receptor was isolated from an adult with COVID-19. The CDR3 region has the DNA TGCGCCAGCAGTCTTTATTTCGCATTTTCACCCGCGGACAATGAGCAGTTCTTC. Amino acids: CASSLYFAFSPADNEQFF.